This TCR beta chain was sequenced for a study of T cell repertoires in cytomegalovirus infection. This CDR3 has 16 amino acids. CDR1 is MNHEY, CDR2 SVGAGI, per germline. Trimming left V 0 bases short and J 0 bases short, with 10 bases between. The study's findings and limits: There were carriers of CMV plus the relevant HLA, and cumulative public TCR beta family frequency identified them.

Each CDR3 protein is one row after TCRdb ran MiXCR on the reads. Found here are roughly 500,000 distinct CDR3 sequences, 11% of them singletons; the top ten hold roughly a tenth. This clonotype was found many times. Its antigen is not identified. Sequenced input: PBMCs. The receptor was isolated from a human donor in good health (CMV status not recorded). Some clones in this sample may be carry-over from other donors' samples. The chain carries TRBV6-5 and TRBJ2-3, with D possibly being TRBD2 (6 bases). The CDR3 DNA reads TGTGCCAGCAGTTACTCGGCGGGATTTAGCACAGATACGCAGTATTTT. It encodes CASSYSAGFSTDTQYF.